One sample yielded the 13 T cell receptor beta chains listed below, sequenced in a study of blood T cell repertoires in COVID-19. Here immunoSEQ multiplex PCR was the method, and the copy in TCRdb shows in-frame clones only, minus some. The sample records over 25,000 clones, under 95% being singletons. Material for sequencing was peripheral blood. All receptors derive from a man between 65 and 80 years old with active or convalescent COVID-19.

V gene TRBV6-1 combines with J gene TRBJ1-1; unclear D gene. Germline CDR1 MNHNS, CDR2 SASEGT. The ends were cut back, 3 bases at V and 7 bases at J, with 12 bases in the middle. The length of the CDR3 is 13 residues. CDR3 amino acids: CASSEPMRDEAFF. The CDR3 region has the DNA TGTGCCAGCAGTGAGCCCATGAGGGATGAAGCTTTCTTT.

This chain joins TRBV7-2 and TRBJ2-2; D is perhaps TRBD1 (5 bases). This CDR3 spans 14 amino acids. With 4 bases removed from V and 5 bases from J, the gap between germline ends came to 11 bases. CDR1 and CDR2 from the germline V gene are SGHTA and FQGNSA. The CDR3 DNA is TGTGCCAGCAGCTCGGACACCACGACCGGGGAGCTGTTTTTT. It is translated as CASSSDTTTGELFF. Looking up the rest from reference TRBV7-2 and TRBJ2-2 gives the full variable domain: GAGVSQSPSNKVTEKGKDVELRCDPISGHTALYWYRQSLGQGLEFLIYFQGNSAPDKSGLPSDRFSAERTGGSVSTLTIQRTQQEDSAVYLCASSSDTTTGELFFGEGSRLTVL.

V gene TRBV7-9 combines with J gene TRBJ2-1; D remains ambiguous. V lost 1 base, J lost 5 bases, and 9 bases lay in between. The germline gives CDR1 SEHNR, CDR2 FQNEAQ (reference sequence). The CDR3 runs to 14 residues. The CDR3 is CASSLVIADNEQFF. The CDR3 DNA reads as TGTGCCAGCAGCTTAGTCATTGCGGACAATGAGCAGTTCTTC. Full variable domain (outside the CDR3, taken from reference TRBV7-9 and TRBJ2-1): DTGVSQNPRHKITKRGQNVTFRCDPISEHNRLYWYRQTLGQGPEFLTYFQNEAQLEKSRLLSDRFSAERPKGSFSTLEIQRTEQGDSAMYLCASSLVIADNEQFFGPGTRLTVL.

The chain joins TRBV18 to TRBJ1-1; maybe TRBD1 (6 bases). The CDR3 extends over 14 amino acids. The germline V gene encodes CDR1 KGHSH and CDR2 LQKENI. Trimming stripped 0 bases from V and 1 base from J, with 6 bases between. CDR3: CASSPPGANTEAFF. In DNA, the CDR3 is TGTGCCAGCTCACCACCGGGGGCGAACACTGAAGCTTTCTTT.

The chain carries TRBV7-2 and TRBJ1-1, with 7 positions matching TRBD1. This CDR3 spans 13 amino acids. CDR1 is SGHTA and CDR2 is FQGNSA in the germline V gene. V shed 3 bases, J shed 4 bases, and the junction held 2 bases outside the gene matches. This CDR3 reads CASSFRQGTEAFF. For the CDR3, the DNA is TGTGCCAGCAGCTTTCGACAGGGCACTGAAGCTTTCTTT.

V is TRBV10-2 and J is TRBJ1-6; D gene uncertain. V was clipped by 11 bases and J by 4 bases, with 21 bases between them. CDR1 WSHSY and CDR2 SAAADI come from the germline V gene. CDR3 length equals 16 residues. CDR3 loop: CASAERAGSYNSPLHF. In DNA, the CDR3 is TGCGCCTCAGCGGAACGGGCAGGCAGTTATAATTCACCCCTCCACTTT.

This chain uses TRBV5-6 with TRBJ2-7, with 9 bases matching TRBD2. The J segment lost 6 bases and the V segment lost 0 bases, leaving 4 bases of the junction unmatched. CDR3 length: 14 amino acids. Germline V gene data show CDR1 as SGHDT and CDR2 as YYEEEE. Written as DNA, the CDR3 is TGTGCCAGCAGCTTGGGGACTAGCGAGGCCGAGCAGTACGTC. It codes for CASSLGTSEAEQYV.

The CDR3 coding sequence is TGTGCCAGCAGCTACGGGGTGGCTAATGAAAAACTGTTTTTT. This encodes CASSYGVANEKLFF. V is TRBV7-9 and J is TRBJ1-4; no firm D call. The length of the CDR3 is 14 residues. CDR1 and CDR2 (germline): SEHNR, FQNEAQ (reference sequence). The V gene lost 4 bases and the J gene lost 3 bases, with 9 bases spanning the gap.

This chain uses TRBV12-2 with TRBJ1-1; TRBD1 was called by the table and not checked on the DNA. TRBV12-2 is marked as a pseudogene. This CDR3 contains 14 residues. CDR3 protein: CASRSLGVNTEAFF. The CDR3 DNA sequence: TGTGCAAGTCGCTCCCTGGGCGTGAACACTGAAGCTTTCTTT.

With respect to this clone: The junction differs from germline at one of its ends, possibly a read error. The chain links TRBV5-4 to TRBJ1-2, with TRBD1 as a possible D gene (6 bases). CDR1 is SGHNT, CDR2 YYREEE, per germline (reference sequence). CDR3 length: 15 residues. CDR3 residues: CASSLGTASNYGYTF. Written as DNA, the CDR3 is TGTGCCAGCAGCTTGGGGACAGCCTCTAATTATGGCTACACCTTC.

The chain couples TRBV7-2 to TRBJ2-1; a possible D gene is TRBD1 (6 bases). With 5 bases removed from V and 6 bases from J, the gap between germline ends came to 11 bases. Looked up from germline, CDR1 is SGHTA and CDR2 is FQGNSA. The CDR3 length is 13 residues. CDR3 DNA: TGTGCCAGCAGCCTCGGACAGTTCAATGAGCAGTTCTTC. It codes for CASSLGQFNEQFF.

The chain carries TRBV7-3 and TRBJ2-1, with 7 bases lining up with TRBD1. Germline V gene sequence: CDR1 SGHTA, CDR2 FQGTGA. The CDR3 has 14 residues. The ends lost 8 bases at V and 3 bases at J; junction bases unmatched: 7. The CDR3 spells CASSRDSYYNEQFF. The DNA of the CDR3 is TGTGCCAGCTCCCGGGACAGCTACTACAATGAGCAGTTCTTC.

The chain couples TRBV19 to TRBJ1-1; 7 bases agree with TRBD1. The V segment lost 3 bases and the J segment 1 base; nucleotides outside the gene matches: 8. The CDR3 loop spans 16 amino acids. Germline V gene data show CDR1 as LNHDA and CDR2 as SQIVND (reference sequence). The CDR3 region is CASSMMRQGPNTEAFF. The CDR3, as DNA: TGTGCCAGTAGTATGATGCGACAGGGTCCGAACACTGAAGCTTTCTTT. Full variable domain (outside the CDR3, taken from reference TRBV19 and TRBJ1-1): DGGITQSPKYLFRKEGQNVTLSCEQNLNHDAMYWYRQDPGQGLRLIYYSQIVNDFQKGDIAEGYSVSREKKESFPLTVTSAQKNPTAFYLCASSMMRQGPNTEAFFGQGTRLTVV.